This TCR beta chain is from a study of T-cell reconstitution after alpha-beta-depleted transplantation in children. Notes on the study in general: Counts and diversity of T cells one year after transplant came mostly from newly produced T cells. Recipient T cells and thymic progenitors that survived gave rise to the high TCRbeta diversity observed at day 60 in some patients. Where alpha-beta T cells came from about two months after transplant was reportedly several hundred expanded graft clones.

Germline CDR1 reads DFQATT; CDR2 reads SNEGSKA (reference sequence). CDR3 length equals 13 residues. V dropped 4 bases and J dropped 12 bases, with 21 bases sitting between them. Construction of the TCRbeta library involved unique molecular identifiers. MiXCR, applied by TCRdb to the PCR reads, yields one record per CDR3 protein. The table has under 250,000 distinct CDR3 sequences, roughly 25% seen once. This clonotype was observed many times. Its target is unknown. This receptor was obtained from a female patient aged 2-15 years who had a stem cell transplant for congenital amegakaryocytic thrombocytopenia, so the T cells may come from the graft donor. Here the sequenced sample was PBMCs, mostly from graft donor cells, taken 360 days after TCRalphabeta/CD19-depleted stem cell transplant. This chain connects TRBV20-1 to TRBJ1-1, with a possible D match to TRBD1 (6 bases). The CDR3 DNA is TGCAGTGCTAAGGCGACAGGCCGGGGTGTACCTTTCTTT. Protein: CSAKATGRGVPFF.